The 23 T cell receptor beta chains below were found in one sample sequenced in a study of CD8 T cells in Susac syndrome. RNA amounts of about 0.5 to 1 ug underwent reverse transcription with random hexamers. TCRdb re-derived calls from the immunoSEQ multiplex PCR reads in MiXCR, one entry per CDR3 protein. The sample includes fewer than 150,000 distinct CDR3 sequences, more than 85% of them seen just once. The sample consisted of CD4+ T cells from PBMCs. Source of these receptors: a human donor with multiple sclerosis.

The V and J genes are TRBV6-1 and TRBJ2-1; 12 bases match TRBD1. In germline, CDR1 is MNHNS, CDR2 SASEGT. V gave up 8 bases and J gave up 7 bases; unmatched junction bases: 9. The length of the CDR3 is 15 residues. CDR3 protein: CASRLGQGAWNEQFF. For the CDR3, the DNA is TGTGCCAGCCGTTTGGGACAGGGGGCTTGGAATGAGCAGTTCTTC.

The CDR3 coding sequence is TGTGCCATCAGTGGACAGGGATTTGGCTACACCTTC. Translation gives CAISGQGFGYTF. V and J are TRBV10-3 and TRBJ1-2; 7 bases agree with TRBD1. Germline lookup yields CDR1 ENHRY and CDR2 SYGVKD. V shed 4 bases and J 7 bases; nucleotides not matched to a gene: 3. The CDR3 is made up of 12 amino acids.

The chain recombines TRBV7-9 with TRBJ1-1, with 8 bases fitting TRBD1. J was trimmed by 8 bases and V by 5 bases; bases with no gene match: 10. Germline loops: CDR1 SEHNR, CDR2 FQNEAQ (reference sequence). The CDR3 loop spans 14 amino acids. The CDR3 DNA reads as TGTGCCAGCAGCCCCGCCGGACAGGGCCTAGAAGCTTTCTTT. Translation: CASSPAGQGLEAFF. Supplemented by reference TRBV7-9 and TRBJ1-1, the full variable domain reads DTGVSQNPRHKITKRGQNVTFRCDPISEHNRLYWYRQTLGQGPEFLTYFQNEAQLEKSRLLSDRFSAERPKGSFSTLEIQRTEQGDSAMYLCASSPAGQGLEAFFGQGTRLTVV.

V usage is TRBV6-2 or TRBV6-3 and J usage is TRBJ2-5; the D is unclear. V was pared by 4 bases and J by 5 bases, with 14 bases between. The CDR3 has 14 residues. Germline loops: CDR1 MNHEY, CDR2 SVGEGT. This CDR3 reads CASSSPAHSETQYF. CDR3 bases: TGTGCCAGCAGTTCACCAGCGCATTCGGAGACCCAGTACTTC.

In its sample, this clonotype was seen once. The chain combines TRBV29-1 with TRBJ2-5, with TRBD1 matching 9 bases. J was trimmed by 3 bases and V by 6 bases; bases with no gene match: 5. Germline V lookup: CDR1 SQVTM, CDR2 ANQGSEA. This CDR3 comprises 13 residues. CDR3 loop: CSVTRTGEETQYF. The CDR3 DNA reads as TGCAGCGTGACCCGGACAGGGGAAGAGACCCAGTACTTC. Drawing the rest from reference TRBV29-1 and TRBJ2-5, the complete variable domain is SAVISQKPSRDICQRGTSLTIQCQVDSQVTMMFWYRQQPGQSLTLIATANQGSEATYESGFVIDKFPISRPNLTFSTLTVSNMSPEDSSIYLCSVTRTGEETQYFGPGTRLLVL.

The chain has TRBV7-2 and TRBJ2-7, with D possibly being TRBD2 (5 bases). The V gene lost 0 bases and the J gene lost 2 bases, with 17 bases spanning the gap. In germline, CDR1 is SGHTA, CDR2 FQGNSA. This CDR3 has 17 residues. CDR3 in amino acids: CASSLASSGFPTYEQYF. CDR3 nucleotides: TGTGCCAGCAGCTTAGCTAGTTCGGGGTTCCCTACCTACGAGCAGTACTTC.

This clonotype was recorded a few times. The chain uses TRBV12-3 or TRBV12-4 and TRBJ2-1; D ambiguous. Trimming pared 3 bases from V and 8 bases from J, leaving 8 bases between. The CDR3 has 12 amino acids. CDR3 sequence reads: CASSLVAYEQFF. CDR3 DNA sequence: TGTGCCAGCAGTTTGGTGGCCTATGAGCAGTTCTTC.

The V call is TRBV12-3 or TRBV12-4, the J call TRBJ1-1; maybe TRBD1 (5 bases). The CDR3 loop spans 12 amino acids. V was cut by 4 bases and J by 9 bases, with 12 bases left in between. DNA of the CDR3: TGTGCCAGCAGTTACTCGGGGCAGCAAGCTTTCTTT. Translation gives CASSYSGQQAFF.

J is TRBJ1-2 and V is TRBV29-1, with no clear D. The germline gives CDR1 SQVTM, CDR2 ANQGSEA. The CDR3 spans 12 residues. Trimming took off 3 bases at V and 3 bases at J, with 8 bases between the two ends. The DNA of the CDR3 is TGCAGCGTTGAGGGCAGAGACTATGGCTACACCTTC. It specifies CSVEGRDYGYTF.

The rearrangement links TRBV7-9 to TRBJ2-3; D gene ambiguous. V was clipped by 6 bases and J by 4 bases, with 17 bases between them. Germline V lookup: CDR1 SEHNR, CDR2 FQNEAQ (reference sequence). The CDR3 covers 15 residues. CDR3 coding DNA: TGTGCCAGCAGTCTGGACGGCAGCTTCCCAGATACGCAGTATTTT. As protein: CASSLDGSFPDTQYF.

The chain recombines TRBV3-1 with TRBJ2-3; D tentatively reads TRBD1 or TRBD2 (5 bases each). The CDR3 consists of 15 residues. CDR1 and CDR2 from the germline V gene are LGHDT and YNNKEL (reference sequence). With 4 bases removed from V and 2 bases from J, the gap between germline ends came to 13 bases. The CDR3: CASSPKGTTTDTQYF. The CDR3 DNA follows: TGTGCCAGCAGCCCTAAGGGGACCACCACAGATACGCAGTATTTT.

This chain joins TRBV6-2 or TRBV6-3 and TRBJ1-1; D remains ambiguous. Germline V gene lookup returns CDR1 MNHEY and CDR2 SVGEGT. This CDR3 is built from 14 residues. V lost 7 bases and J 0 bases, leaving 12 bases between the germline ends. For the CDR3, the DNA is TGTGCCAGCACCACCAAGGTATTGAACACTGAAGCTTTCTTT. Translated, it gives CASTTKVLNTEAFF.

This chain links TRBV20-1 with TRBJ1-6; D might be TRBD1 (6 bases). This CDR3 is 15 amino acids long. V was clipped by 6 bases and J by 1 base, with 13 bases between them. Germline assignment: CDR1 DFQATT and CDR2 SNEGSKA (reference sequence). CDR3 coding DNA: TGCAGTGCCAATCCGGGGGCTTCCTATAATTCACCCCTCCACTTT. It yields the protein CSANPGASYNSPLHF.

This clonotype was seen once. The rearrangement links TRBV19 to TRBJ1-6, with D possibly matching TRBD1 (5 bases). The CDR3 loop spans 13 amino acids. Per the germline V gene, CDR1 is LNHDA and CDR2 is SQIVND (reference sequence). Trimming left V 0 bases short and J 15 bases short, with 12 bases between. This CDR3 reads CASSIDRAVILHF. DNA of the CDR3: TGTGCCAGTAGTATAGACAGGGCCGTCATCCTCCACTTT.

The rearrangement links TRBV29-1 to TRBJ1-2; maybe TRBD1 (5 bases). The CDR3 consists of 12 residues. The V end was cut by 7 bases, the J end by 8 bases, with 17 bases between. Germline lookup yields CDR1 SQVTM and CDR2 ANQGSEA. The CDR3, as DNA: TGCAGCGCAAGACAGAGTATGGGAGGCTACACCTTC. Translating it yields CSARQSMGGYTF.

This rearrangement joins TRBV29-1 to TRBJ2-1; TRBD1 matches at 9 bases. Germline values: CDR1 SQVTM, CDR2 ANQGSEA. The CDR3 is 20 residues long. V was clipped by 1 base and J by 5 bases; unmatched bases: 21. Written as DNA, the CDR3 is TGCAGCGTTGAAGCCCCACCCAGGACAGGGGATAATTCTCCAGACAATGAGCAGTTCTTC. As protein: CSVEAPPRTGDNSPDNEQFF.

The V and J genes are TRBV4-2 and TRBJ1-2; D uncertain. V lost 1 base and J 5 bases, leaving 17 bases between the germline ends. CDR1 and CDR2 from the germline V gene are LGHNA and YNFKEQ. CDR3 size: 16 residues. The chain's CDR3 is CASSQVSLVETYGYTF. The DNA for the CDR3 is TGTGCCAGCAGCCAAGTCTCCCTCGTCGAGACGTATGGCTACACCTTC.

The CDR3 sequence: CASTGQSNSPLHF. CDR3 bases: TGTGCCAGCACAGGACAGAGTAATTCACCCCTCCACTTT. This chain uses TRBV2 with TRBJ1-6; possibly TRBD1 for D (6 bases). Germline V CDR1 and CDR2: SNHLY, FYNNEI. This CDR3 contains 13 residues. V was cut by 7 bases and J by 6 bases, with 10 bases left in between.

This clonotype was picked up one time. The V gene is TRBV19, the J gene TRBJ2-4, with D possibly TRBD2 on 6 matching bases. The CDR3 spans 15 residues. V gave up 3 bases and J gave up 6 bases, with 15 bases separating them. The V gene's germline CDR1 is LNHDA and CDR2 SQIVND (reference sequence). CDR3 amino acids: CASSMWQGGRNIQYF. The CDR3 DNA reads as TGTGCCAGTAGTATGTGGCAGGGAGGAAGAAACATTCAGTACTTC. Variable domain in full (rest from reference TRBV19 and TRBJ2-4): DGGITQSPKYLFRKEGQNVTLSCEQNLNHDAMYWYRQDPGQGLRLIYYSQIVNDFQKGDIAEGYSVSREKKESFPLTVTSAQKNPTAFYLCASSMWQGGRNIQYFGAGTRLSVL.

The chain has TRBV19 and TRBJ1-5, with no clear D. CDR1 and CDR2 from the germline V gene are LNHDA and SQIVND (reference sequence). Trimming took off 4 bases at V and 3 bases at J, with 7 bases between the two ends. The CDR3 has 13 residues. The CDR3 region has the DNA TGTGCCAGTAGTAAAGACACCAATCAGCCCCAGCATTTT. It codes for CASSKDTNQPQHF.

The chain couples TRBV19 to TRBJ1-1; 7 nucleotides match TRBD1. This CDR3 has 13 residues. J gave up 10 bases and V 5 bases, and 10 bases lay outside the gene matches. Per the germline V gene, CDR1 is LNHDA and CDR2 is SQIVND (reference sequence). This chain's CDR3 is CASSLTGTVRAFF. In DNA, the CDR3 is TGTGCCAGTAGTTTGACCGGGACAGTCCGAGCTTTCTTT.

The chain uses TRBV6-1 and TRBJ2-7; D remains unclear. The germline V and J ends were trimmed by 8 bases and 0 bases, with 8 bases remaining between them. CDR1 and CDR2 (germline): MNHNS, SASEGT. This CDR3 comprises 12 residues. DNA of the CDR3: TGTGCCAGCCGTCCCGACTCCTACGAGCAGTACTTC. Its translation is CASRPDSYEQYF.

With respect to this clonotype: The germline gene is not matched at one end of the junction; a read error may be the cause. The CDR3 region has the DNA TGTACCAGCAGTTTTTTGGACTCTGGAAACACCATATATTTT. Its protein is CTSSFLDSGNTIYF. V and J are TRBV7-9 and TRBJ1-3, with no clear D. Germline loops: CDR1 SEHNR, CDR2 FQNEAQ (reference sequence). The CDR3 is made up of 14 amino acids. Filled out from reference TRBV7-9 and TRBJ1-3, the complete variable domain reads DTGVSQNPRHKITKRGQNVTFRCDPISEHNRLYWYRQTLGQGPEFLTYFQNEAQLEKSRLLSDRFSAERPKGSFSTLEIQRTEQGDSAMYLCTSSFLDSGNTIYFGEGSWLTVV.